This is a list of T cell receptor beta chains from one sample in a study of blood T cell repertoires in COVID-19. Assay: immunoSEQ multiplex PCR; the TCRdb copy retains only in-frame clones and omits some. The sample yields about 64,000 clones, more than 75% seen once. The sample taken for sequencing was peripheral blood. The receptor set was obtained from a man aged 45-65 years with active COVID-19. CDR3s include the opening cysteine and the closing phenylalanine or tryptophan. A D gene is named only where the DNA matches it firmly. Clone size is not always given. Where it is, it says once, few, many or a class for expanded clones.

d_gene: NA
abundance: few
j_gene: TRBJ1-5
v_gene: TRBV29-1
CDR3aa: CSVTDGGGQPQHF
CDR3nt: TGCAGCGTTACCGACGGTGGCGGTCAGCCCCAGCATTTT

d_gene: NA
abundance: few
j_gene: TRBJ2-1
v_gene: TRBV4-1
CDR3aa: CASSQGRGGSYNEQFF
CDR3nt: TGCGCCAGCAGCCAAGGACGGGGAGGATCCTACAATGAGCAGTTCTTC

d_gene: NA
abundance: NA
j_gene: TRBJ1-1
v_gene: TRBV19
CDR3aa: CASSVSPRQFITEAFF
CDR3nt: TGTGCCAGTAGTGTGAGCCCCCGACAGTTTATAACTGAAGCTTTCTTT

d_gene: NA
abundance: NA
j_gene: TRBJ2-7
v_gene: TRBV7-6
CDR3aa: CASSLVFGSTYEQYF
CDR3nt: TGTGCCAGCAGCTTAGTGTTCGGGAGCACCTACGAGCAGTACTTC

d_gene: NA
abundance: few
j_gene: TRBJ1-6
v_gene: TRBV5-1
CDR3aa: CASREGYRNSPLHF
CDR3nt: TGCGCCAGCAGGGAGGGCTATCGTAATTCACCCCTCCACTTT

d_gene: NA
abundance: NA
j_gene: TRBJ2-2
v_gene: TRBV28
CDR3aa: CASSLIDRRRELFF
CDR3nt: TGTGCCAGCAGTTTAATCGACAGGCGCAGGGAGCTGTTTTTT

d_gene: TRBD1
abundance: NA
j_gene: TRBJ1-5
v_gene: TRBV5-8
CDR3aa: CASSSTGEPYQPQHF
CDR3nt: TGTGCCAGCAGTTCGACAGGGGAACCTTATCAGCCCCAGCATTTT

d_gene: NA
abundance: NA
j_gene: TRBJ2-3
v_gene: TRBV19
CDR3aa: CASSMGGARLDTQYF
CDR3nt: TGTGCCAGTAGTATGGGGGGGGCCCGATTAGATACGCAGTATTTT

d_gene: NA
abundance: NA
j_gene: TRBJ2-5
v_gene: TRBV9
CDR3aa: CASTPRTGDGETQYF
CDR3nt: TGTGCCAGCACCCCTAGGACGGGGGATGGAGAGACCCAGTACTTC

d_gene: NA
abundance: NA
j_gene: TRBJ2-7
v_gene: TRBV21-1
CDR3aa: CASRSGHHYEQYF
CDR3nt: TGTGCCAGCAGGTCGGGACACCACTACGAGCAGTACTTC

d_gene: TRBD2
abundance: NA
j_gene: TRBJ2-3
v_gene: TRBV19
CDR3aa: CASSIPSSGSPDTQYF
CDR3nt: TGTGCCAGTAGTATCCCTTCTAGCGGGAGTCCGGATACGCAGTATTTT

d_gene: TRBD2
abundance: NA
j_gene: TRBJ2-1
v_gene: TRBV29-1
CDR3aa: CSVGAGATYNEQFF
CDR3nt: TGCAGCGTTGGGGCGGGAGCAACCTACAATGAGCAGTTCTTC

d_gene: TRBD1
abundance: NA
j_gene: TRBJ1-1
v_gene: TRBV15
CDR3aa: CATSRDQTGGAFF
CDR3nt: TGTGCCACCAGCAGAGATCAGACAGGGGGCGCTTTCTTT

d_gene: NA
abundance: NA
j_gene: TRBJ2-3
v_gene: TRBV27
CDR3aa: CASSETWDSADTQYF
CDR3nt: TGTGCCAGCAGTGAGACGTGGGACTCTGCGGATACGCAGTATTTT

d_gene: TRBD1
abundance: NA
j_gene: TRBJ2-5
v_gene: TRBV9
CDR3aa: CASSVSPLLGTEGVETQYF
CDR3nt: TGTGCCAGCAGCGTATCCCCATTGTTAGGGACAGAGGGCGTAGAGACCCAGTACTTC

d_gene: TRBD1
abundance: NA
j_gene: TRBJ2-7
v_gene: TRBV18
CDR3aa: CASSYGTGTYEQYF
CDR3nt: TGTGCCAGCTCATACGGGACAGGAACCTACGAGCAGTACTTC

d_gene: TRBD1
abundance: NA
j_gene: TRBJ1-1
v_gene: TRBV19
CDR3aa: CASTTGGAVTEAFF
CDR3nt: TGTGCCAGTACTACAGGGGGCGCAGTCACTGAAGCTTTCTTT

d_gene: NA
abundance: NA
j_gene: TRBJ1-5
v_gene: TRBV6-2/TRBV6-3
CDR3aa: CASSSAIRRVRQPQHF
CDR3nt: TGTGCCAGCAGTTCTGCGATCCGCAGGGTTCGGCAGCCCCAGCATTTT

d_gene: NA
abundance: NA
j_gene: TRBJ2-7
v_gene: TRBV27
CDR3aa: CASSFRETPSYEQYF
CDR3nt: TGTGCCAGCAGTTTCCGGGAGACCCCCTCCTACGAGCAGTACTTC

d_gene: NA
abundance: NA
j_gene: TRBJ2-3
v_gene: TRBV7-2
CDR3aa: CASSLGGGEDTQYF
CDR3nt: TGTGCCAGCAGCTTAGGGGGGGGCGAAGATACGCAGTATTTT

d_gene: NA
abundance: NA
j_gene: TRBJ2-7
v_gene: TRBV19
CDR3aa: CASMPGHTSSYEQYF
CDR3nt: TGTGCCAGTATGCCGGGACATACGAGCTCCTACGAGCAGTACTTC

d_gene: NA
abundance: once
j_gene: TRBJ2-1
v_gene: TRBV5-1
CDR3aa: CASSFGESSYNEQFF
CDR3nt: TGCGCCAGCAGCTTCGGTGAAAGCTCCTACAATGAGCAGTTCTTC

d_gene: TRBD1
abundance: NA
j_gene: TRBJ2-1
v_gene: TRBV19
CDR3aa: CASSPSTGDHEQFF
CDR3nt: TGTGCCAGTAGTCCCTCGACAGGGGATCATGAGCAGTTCTTC

d_gene: NA
abundance: NA
j_gene: TRBJ2-3
v_gene: TRBV7-9
CDR3aa: CASSLDGGDTQYF
CDR3nt: TGTGCCAGCAGCTTAGACGGGGGAGATACGCAGTATTTT

d_gene: NA
abundance: NA
j_gene: TRBJ2-3
v_gene: TRBV5-1
CDR3aa: CASSSSGSTTDTQYF
CDR3nt: TGCGCCAGCAGCTCGTCAGGGTCCACCACAGATACGCAGTATTTT

d_gene: TRBD1
abundance: NA
j_gene: TRBJ1-2
v_gene: TRBV27
CDR3aa: CASSLTGATNYGYTF
CDR3nt: TGTGCCAGCAGTCTGACAGGGGCCACGAACTATGGCTACACCTTC

d_gene: TRBD2
abundance: NA
j_gene: TRBJ2-3
v_gene: TRBV10-2
CDR3aa: CASRGLAGGTDTQYF
CDR3nt: TGCGCCAGCAGGGGACTAGCGGGGGGGACAGATACGCAGTATTTT

d_gene: NA
abundance: NA
j_gene: TRBJ2-5
v_gene: TRBV30
CDR3aa: CAWSVGVDQETQYF
CDR3nt: TGTGCCTGGAGTGTAGGGGTTGACCAAGAGACCCAGTACTTC

d_gene: NA
abundance: NA
j_gene: TRBJ1-4
v_gene: TRBV4-1
CDR3aa: CASSKNRELGEKLFF
CDR3nt: TGCGCCAGCAGCAAAAACAGGGAATTGGGTGAAAAACTGTTTTTT

d_gene: NA
abundance: NA
j_gene: TRBJ1-2
v_gene: TRBV6-6
CDR3aa: CASKEARGYTF
CDR3nt: TGTGCCAGCAAGGAGGCGAGGGGCTACACCTTC

d_gene: NA
abundance: NA
j_gene: TRBJ2-3
v_gene: TRBV3-1/TRBV3-2
CDR3aa: CASSQSLGVDTQYF
CDR3nt: TGTGCCAGCAGCCAAAGCCTAGGAGTAGATACGCAGTATTTT

d_gene: NA
abundance: NA
j_gene: TRBJ1-2
v_gene: TRBV19
CDR3aa: CASSQYSRLSDGYTF
CDR3nt: TGTGCCAGTAGCCAATACTCGAGGCTTTCGGATGGTTACACCTTC